Presented here are 7 T cell receptor beta chains from one specimen sequenced in a study of control samples from healthy donors and cancer patients. Only in-frame clones appear in the TCRdb table, and some are missing; sequencing was by immunoSEQ multiplex PCR. The data show about 44,000 clones, with about 87% seen just once and roughly 10% held by the top ten. The sample comprised PBMCs. Every receptor here comes from a woman aged 55-70 years with lung cancer.

This clone was counted a single time. The chain links TRBV5-6 to TRBJ1-2; the D gene is possibly TRBD1 (5 bases). This CDR3 spans 14 amino acids. Deletions cut 3 bases from V and 3 bases from J, with 12 bases between. The germline CDR1 and CDR2 sequences are SGHDT and YYEEEE. The CDR3, as DNA: TGTGCCAGCAGCTCGATGACGGGGGACTATGGCTACACCTTC. Translation gives CASSSMTGDYGYTF.

The chain couples TRBV4-1 to TRBJ2-7, with TRBD1 identical over 7 bases. This CDR3 contains 14 residues. V was clipped by 5 bases and J by 7 bases; unmatched bases: 11. The germline V gene has CDR1 MGHRA and CDR2 YSYEKL. The CDR3: CASSGGQSDEEQYF. The CDR3 DNA follows: TGCGCCAGCAGCGGGGGACAGAGCGATGAAGAGCAGTACTTC.

The CDR3 spells CATSDSGRTYEQYF. DNA of the CDR3: TGTGCCACCAGTGATTCGGGACGTACCTACGAGCAGTACTTC. The chain uses TRBV24-1 and TRBJ2-7; D is possibly TRBD1 or TRBD2 (5 bases each). Trimming shortened V by 2 bases and J by 2 bases, and 9 bases separated the two germline ends. Per the germline V gene, CDR1 is KGHDR and CDR2 is SFDVKD. The CDR3 length is 14 residues.

The chain links TRBV5-6 to TRBJ1-3; D is uncertain. The length of the CDR3 is 15 residues. Germline V gives CDR1 SGHDT, CDR2 YYEEEE. Trimming left V 2 bases short and J 0 bases short, with 9 bases between. CDR3 loop: CASSFADFSGNTIYF. The CDR3 DNA sequence: TGTGCCAGCAGCTTCGCGGATTTCTCTGGAAACACCATATATTTT.

This clone was seen once. V gene TRBV6-5 combines with J gene TRBJ2-3, with TRBD1 identical over 8 bases. There are 14 residues in the CDR3. V was pared by 2 bases and J by 4 bases, with 2 bases of the junction left unmatched. CDR1 and CDR2 from the germline V gene are MNHEY and SVGAGI. CDR3: CASSYGQGSDTQYF. In DNA form, the CDR3 reads TGTGCCAGCAGTTACGGACAGGGTTCAGATACGCAGTATTTT.

The CDR3 sequence: CASSPGTGEGYTF. CDR3 DNA: TGTGCCAGCAGCCCCGGGACAGGGGAAGGCTACACCTTC. The V call is TRBV12-1, the J call TRBJ1-2; the table's D call, TRBD1, has no DNA check behind it. TRBV12-1 is given as a pseudogene. CDR3 length: 13 amino acids.

The rearrangement links TRBV4-2 to TRBJ2-3; D is possibly TRBD2 (6 bases). The CDR3 consists of 18 residues. The V and J ends lost 0 bases and 2 bases respectively, with 18 bases between them. Germline CDR1 is LGHNA and CDR2 is YNFKEQ. CDR3: CASSQDWSSDELTDTQYF. CDR3 nucleotide sequence: TGTGCCAGCAGCCAAGATTGGTCTAGCGATGAACTCACAGATACGCAGTATTTT.